This T cell receptor beta chain was sequenced for a study of regulatory T cells in long-lasting Graves disease (dated by TCRdb to about 2021). Background for the entire study: Patients with newly diagnosed Graves' disease had been on antithyroid drugs for under 3 months. Peripheral blood TCR sequencing and RNA sequencing compared persistent Graves' disease patients with newly diagnosed Graves' disease patients. The study was conducted in China and was registered as a clinical trial. TCR sequencing covered some 13 persistent and roughly 20 newly diagnosed Graves' disease patients, some 35 samples in total. Broader findings and caveats from the paper: The small sample size was acknowledged by the authors as a limitation that may reduce accuracy. Sequencing and analysis were restricted to the TCR beta chain. Compared with newly diagnosed patients, patients with persistent Graves' disease had lower TCR Shannon entropy and fewer highly expanded clones, which suggests clonal expansion. More public clonotypes were shared among persistent patients (over 2,500) than among newly diagnosed patients (roughly 1,000). The study examined only peripheral blood because the primary lesion, thyroid tissue, could not be accessed. Preferential use of TRBV28, TRBJ1-2 and TRBJ2-5 was observed in persistent disease, whereas TRBV20-1 and TRBJ2-1 were favored in newly diagnosed disease.

This clonotype has a count of ten or more. Its antigen specificity is not known. No much larger clone exists at a distance of one base, and base qualities are not known. V loses 5 bases, J loses 9 bases, and the germline ends lie 12 bases apart. From its cysteine to its phenylalanine, the CDR3 spans 12 amino acids. Only the CDR3 part of the read is kept: 36 bases, read in frame from the first base. Taken from the germline V gene (reference sequence), the CDR1 and CDR2 loops are SEHNR and FQNEAQ. The time point label on this specimen signifies: newly diagnosed GD, antithyroid drugs for less than 3 months. For both TCR sequencing and RNA sequencing, RNA was extracted from PBMCs in TRIzol. Graves' disease was diagnosed according to American Thyroid Association guidelines. Patients were recruited from an endocrinology department in Xi'an, China. Each patient gave roughly 10 milliliters of peripheral blood, collected in an EDTA anticoagulant tube. Ficoll Paque Plus density gradient separation was used to isolate PBMCs, and no additional T cell sorting was done. RNA quality was checked with an Agilent 2100 Bioanalyzer and agarose gel, and concentration with a NanoDrop 2000.

The library was obtained by multiplex PCR. Sequencing was carried out with an Illumina HiSeq 4000. TCR beta libraries were built with iRepertoire HTBI primers and Arm-PCR amplification of CDR3 regions. Gel purification was performed on PCR products prior to sequencing. For the original study's pipeline: A total of around 66 TRBV and under 15 TRBJ segments were identified across samples and were used for gene usage analysis of CDR3 amino acid clonotypes. COPE and FqMerger were used to merge filtered high-quality paired reads into contigs. BLAST was used to align contigs to the IMGT TRBV, TRBD and TRBJ reference genes, and CDR3 was defined following IMGT. Highly expanded clones were defined as clonotypes with a frequency above 0.1%. Shannon entropy served as the measure of repertoire diversity, while the Gini coefficient captured V-J evenness. Clonotypes shared by more than one individual were considered public. The public reads were run again by TCRdb, first through fastp at Q25 and then through MiXCR, and only productive beta chains were kept. Rows are unified per CDR3 protein, each entry keeping the most common DNA and genes. The V and J calls and clone size are TCRdb's, not the authors'. The sample has a few hundred thousand distinct CDR3 sequences on record, less than 15% of them singletons. The top ten clonotypes cover about a sixth of the sample.

This same sample was also part of a study on T cells in Graves' hyperthyroidism and ophthalmopathy. From that second study: Stable Graves' hyperthyroidism was defined as no progression to ophthalmopathy during 18 months of follow-up. The hyperthyroidism patients were between 18 and 65 years old and newly diagnosed, with a disease duration of less than 2 months. Patients with uncontrolled infections, other autoimmune diseases, pregnancy or lactation were excluded. Diagnoses were based on clinical symptoms, serum thyroxine and TRAb, thyroid ultrasound and orbital computed tomography. A first-round RT-PCR of the TCR CDR3 used the HTBI primer set with the Qiagen OneStep RT-PCR kit. Most expanded thyroid clonotypes (frequency above 0.001) were also detected in blood, suggesting blood repertoires may reflect thyroid immune responses. A 13 V-J signature model separated ophthalmopathy from stable hyperthyroidism, with about 90% sensitivity and about 81% specificity in cross-validation and 80%/75% in testing. In validation, progression to ophthalmopathy was predicted by the model with more than 65% sensitivity and roughly 76% specificity, a median of roughly 6.4 months before onset. To identify TCR V-J signatures that set the groups apart, the researchers used a discovery cohort of 90 to 100 patients, made up of under 45 with Graves' ophthalmopathy and 55 to 65 with stable Graves' hyperthyroidism. An independent validation cohort of 18 to 20 hyperthyroidism patients and 17 patients who later progressed to ophthalmopathy tested prospective prediction of ophthalmopathy. For training and testing, the 80 to 100 patients in the discovery cohort were randomly divided in a 7:3 ratio. The study also compared thyroid tissue and blood T-cell repertoires from several Graves' hyperthyroidism patients. After sampling, hyperthyroidism patients received methimazole starting at 30 mg daily, and ophthalmopathy patients received high-dose intravenous methylprednisolone. A second multiplex PCR round built the libraries, followed by size selection and purification. Libraries were sequenced paired-end with 100 bp reads on an Illumina HiSeq2000. SOAPnuke was used to process the raw data, throwing out any read that contained adapters or uncalled bases, had a mean Phred below 15, or lacked an exact constant-primer or identifier match. COPE v1.2.5 was used to merge the high-quality paired reads, and each unique nucleotide sequence was defined as a clonotype. Clonotypes were aligned to IMGT TRBV, TRBD and TRBJ reference segments using MiTCR v1.1. The analysis was restricted to V-J combinations with a frequency above 0.0001, which together covered 99.2% of the repertoires. The TCS score was defined as F50 (clonal expansion) divided by E x V (chaos), with BLOSUM62-based TCRdist calculated between CDR3 peptides within each V-J. Welch's t-statistics and random forest reduced fewer than 600 V-J features to 13, which were used in a naive Bayes classifier (R e1071). No statistical method was used to fix the sample size in advance, and group allocation was not hidden from the investigators. The paper describes TCR Vbeta CDR3 sequencing of about 140 peripheral blood samples, made up of 43 ophthalmopathy patients, more than 70 hyperthyroidism patients and roughly 17 progressor patients.

This clonotype was obtained from a woman aged 45-60 years with Graves disease. Donor details come from another sample of the same person, matched by shared clones. Here the sequenced sample was peripheral blood mononuclear cells (PBMCs), taken at new diagnosis, from a patient treated with antithyroid drugs. The sequence links TRBV7-9 to TRBJ2-3, with the D gene call left open. The CDR3 protein: CASSKSVVTQYF. The nucleotide sequence is given as TGTGCCAGCAGCAAATCCGTTGTGACGCAGTATTTT.